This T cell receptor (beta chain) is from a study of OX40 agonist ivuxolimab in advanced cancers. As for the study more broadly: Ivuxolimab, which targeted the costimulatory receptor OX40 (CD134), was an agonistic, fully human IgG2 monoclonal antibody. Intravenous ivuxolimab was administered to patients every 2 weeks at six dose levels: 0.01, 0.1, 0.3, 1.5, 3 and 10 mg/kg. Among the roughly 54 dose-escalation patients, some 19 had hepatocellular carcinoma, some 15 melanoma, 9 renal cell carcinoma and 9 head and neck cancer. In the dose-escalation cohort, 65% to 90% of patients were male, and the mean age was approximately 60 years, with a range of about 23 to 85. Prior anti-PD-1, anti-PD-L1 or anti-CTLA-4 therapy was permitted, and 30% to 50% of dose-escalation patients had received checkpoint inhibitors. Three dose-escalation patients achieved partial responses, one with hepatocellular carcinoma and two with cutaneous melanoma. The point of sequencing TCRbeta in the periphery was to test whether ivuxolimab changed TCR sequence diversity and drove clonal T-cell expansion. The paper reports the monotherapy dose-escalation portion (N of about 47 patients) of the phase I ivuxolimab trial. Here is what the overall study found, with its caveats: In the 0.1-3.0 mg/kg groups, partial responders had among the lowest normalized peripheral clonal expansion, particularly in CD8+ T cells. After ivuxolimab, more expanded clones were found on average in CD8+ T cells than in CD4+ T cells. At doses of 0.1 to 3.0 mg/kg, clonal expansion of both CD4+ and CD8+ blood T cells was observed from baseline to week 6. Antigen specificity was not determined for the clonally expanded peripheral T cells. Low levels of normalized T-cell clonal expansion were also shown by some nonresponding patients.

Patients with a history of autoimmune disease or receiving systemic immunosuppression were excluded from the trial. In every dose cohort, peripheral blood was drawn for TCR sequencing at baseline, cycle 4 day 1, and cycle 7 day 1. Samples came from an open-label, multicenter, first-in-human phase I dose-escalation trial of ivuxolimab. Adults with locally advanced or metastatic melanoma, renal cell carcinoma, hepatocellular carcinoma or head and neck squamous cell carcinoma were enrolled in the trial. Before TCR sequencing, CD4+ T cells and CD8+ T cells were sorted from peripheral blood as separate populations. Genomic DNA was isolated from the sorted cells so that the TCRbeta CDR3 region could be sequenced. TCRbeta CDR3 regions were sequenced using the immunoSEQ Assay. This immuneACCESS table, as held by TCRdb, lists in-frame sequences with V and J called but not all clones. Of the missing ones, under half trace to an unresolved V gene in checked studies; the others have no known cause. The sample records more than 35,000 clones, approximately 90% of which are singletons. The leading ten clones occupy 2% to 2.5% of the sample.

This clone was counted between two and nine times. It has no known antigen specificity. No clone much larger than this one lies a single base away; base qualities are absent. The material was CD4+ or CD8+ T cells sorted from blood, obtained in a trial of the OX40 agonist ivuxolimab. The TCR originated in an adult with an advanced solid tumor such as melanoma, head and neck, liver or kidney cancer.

The CDR3: CASSLSSGTGAAGELFF. The nucleotide sequence reads as follows: TGTGCCAGCAGCTTAAGTTCTGGGACAGGGGCCGCCGGGGAGCTGTTTTTT. The V gene is TRBV7-3 and the J gene is TRBJ2-2, with 10 middle bases fitting TRBD1. CDR1 and CDR2 are drawn from the germline V gene: SGHTA, FQGTGA. The V end gives up 1 base and the J end 6 bases, leaving 8 bases in the junction not matched to a gene. The CDR3 holds 17 amino acids from the cysteine to the phenylalanine. Only the CDR3 portion is preserved as DNA: 51 bases, with reading frame beginning at the first base. Reference TRBV7-3 and TRBJ2-2 genes cover what lies past the CDR3, so the full variable domain is GAGVSQTPSNKVTEKGKYVELRCDPISGHTALYWYRQSLGQGPEFLIYFQGTGAADDSGLPNDRFFAVRPEGSVSTLKIQRTERGDSAVYLCASSLSSGTGAAGELFFGEGSRLTVL.